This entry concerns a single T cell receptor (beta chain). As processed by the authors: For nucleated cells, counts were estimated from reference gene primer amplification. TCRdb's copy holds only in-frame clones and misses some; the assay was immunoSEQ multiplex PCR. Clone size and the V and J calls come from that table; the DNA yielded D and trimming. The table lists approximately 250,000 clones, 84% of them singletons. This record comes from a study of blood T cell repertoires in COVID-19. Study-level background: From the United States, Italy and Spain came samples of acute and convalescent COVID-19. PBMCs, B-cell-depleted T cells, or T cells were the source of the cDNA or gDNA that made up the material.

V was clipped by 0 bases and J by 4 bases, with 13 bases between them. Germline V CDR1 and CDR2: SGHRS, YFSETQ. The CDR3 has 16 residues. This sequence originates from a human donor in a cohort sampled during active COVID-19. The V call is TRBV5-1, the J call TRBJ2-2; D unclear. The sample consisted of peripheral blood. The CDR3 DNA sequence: TGCGCCAGCAGCTTGGAGGAAGGCCTAGTCACCGGGGAGCTGTTTTTT. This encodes CASSLEEGLVTGELFF.